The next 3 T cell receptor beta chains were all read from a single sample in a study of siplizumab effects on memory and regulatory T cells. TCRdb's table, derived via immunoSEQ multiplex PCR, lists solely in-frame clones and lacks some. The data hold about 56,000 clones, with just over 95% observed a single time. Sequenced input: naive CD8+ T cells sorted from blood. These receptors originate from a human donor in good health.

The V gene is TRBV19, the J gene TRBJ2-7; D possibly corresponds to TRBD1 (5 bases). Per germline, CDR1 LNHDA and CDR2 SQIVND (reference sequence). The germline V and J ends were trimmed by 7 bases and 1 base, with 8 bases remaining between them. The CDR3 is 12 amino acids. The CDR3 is CASTGPSYEQYF. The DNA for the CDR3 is TGTGCCAGTACAGGGCCTTCCTACGAGCAGTACTTC.

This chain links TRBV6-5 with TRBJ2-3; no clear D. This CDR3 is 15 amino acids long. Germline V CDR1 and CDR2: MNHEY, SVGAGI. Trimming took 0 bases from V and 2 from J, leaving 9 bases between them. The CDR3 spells CASSYSGSFTDTQYF. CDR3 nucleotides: TGTGCCAGCAGTTACTCGGGAAGTTTCACAGATACGCAGTATTTT.

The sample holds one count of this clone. The CDR3 DNA reads as TGTGCCAGCAGCTTAGTTCTCGCTCGGGTAGCGGCGTACCAAGAGACCCAGTACTTC. The encoded protein is CASSLVLARVAAYQETQYF. The genes are TRBV7-8 and TRBJ2-5, with D perhaps TRBD2 (6 bases). Germline V gives CDR1 SGHVS, CDR2 FQNEAQ. CDR3 size: 19 residues. V was trimmed by 1 base and J by 0 bases, leaving 21 bases between them. Full variable domain (outside the CDR3, taken from reference TRBV7-8 and TRBJ2-5): GAGVSQSPRYKVAKRGQDVALRCDPISGHVSLFWYQQALGQGPEFLTYFQNEAQLDKSGLPSDRFFAERPEGSVSTLKIQRTQQEDSAVYLCASSLVLARVAAYQETQYFGPGTRLLVL.